Each of the 24 T cell receptor beta chains below was sequenced from the same sample in a study of vaccination effects on CD4 cells after COVID-19. TCRdb's table, derived via immunoSEQ multiplex PCR, lists solely in-frame clones and lacks some. Among 30,000 to 35,000 clones, around 73% were seen once, and the ten largest hold around 30%. These receptors have no known antigen. Peptide-pool stimulation followed by sequencing identified expanded antigen-specific CD4+ clonotypes in the ViraFEST assay. Culture proceeded for approximately 10 days, and CD4+ T cells were then isolated. Having tested negative for nucleocapsid antibodies, the vaccine recipients showed no prior SARS-CoV-2 infection. This material consisted of CD4+ T cells from PBMCs cultured with HCoV-OC43 spike peptides, taken before COVID-19 vaccination. Subset of the sample: HCoV-OC43 spike overlapping peptide pool stimulation. These receptors all come from a human donor who received a COVID-19 vaccine.

The rearrangement uses TRBV5-5 and TRBJ1-2, with D possibly matching TRBD1 (5 bases). This CDR3 is 16 amino acids long. V was cut by 3 bases and J by 4 bases, with 19 bases left in between. The germline V gene encodes CDR1 SGHKS and CDR2 YYEKEE (reference sequence). This CDR3 reads CASSSRASGGSYGYTF. The CDR3 nucleotides are TGTGCCAGCAGCTCCCGGGCCTCGGGGGGTAGCTATGGCTACACCTTC.

This clone was counted ten times or more. The J gene is TRBJ1-2, the V gene TRBV6-5; the D gene is possibly TRBD1 (6 bases). Trimming removed 4 bases from V and 4 bases from J, with 10 bases in between. The CDR3 is made up of 13 amino acids. CDR1 is MNHEY, CDR2 SVGAGI, per germline. CDR3 DNA sequence: TGTGCCAGCAGTTTGGACAGCTCCTATGGCTACACCTTC. Its protein is CASSLDSSYGYTF.

This clone was recorded only once. The chain carries TRBV30 and TRBJ1-3, with D possibly being TRBD1 (5 bases). V lost 4 bases and J 0 bases, leaving 10 bases between the germline ends. CDR1 is GTSNPN and CDR2 is SVGIG in the germline V gene (reference sequence). This CDR3 is built from 14 residues. The CDR3 DNA reads as TGTGCCTGGAACCGGGACTCCTCTGGAAACACCATATATTTT. Protein: CAWNRDSSGNTIYF.

V and J are TRBV29-1 and TRBJ1-1, with no clear D. Germline V gene sequence: CDR1 SQVTM, CDR2 ANQGSEA. Trimming cost V 1 base and J 0 bases, with 6 bases left between them. The CDR3 length is 13 residues. CDR3 sequence: CSVEGRMNTEAFF. In DNA, the CDR3 is TGCAGCGTTGAAGGGCGGATGAACACTGAAGCTTTCTTT.

V is TRBV4-1 and J is TRBJ1-2; D unresolved. The ends were cut back, 1 base at V and 2 bases at J, with 20 bases in the middle. Germline CDR1 and CDR2: MGHRA and YSYEKL. This CDR3 is built from 18 residues. The DNA for the CDR3 is TGCGCCAGCAGCCAAGCATCGACGCGGCCTACCTTCAACTATGGCTACACCTTC. Its translation is CASSQASTRPTFNYGYTF.

The chain carries TRBV5-1 and TRBJ2-1; D may be TRBD2 (6 bases). CDR1 and CDR2 from the germline V gene are SGHRS and YFSETQ. With 0 bases removed from V and 2 bases from J, the gap between germline ends came to 12 bases. The CDR3 is made up of 16 amino acids. CDR3 DNA: TGCGCCAGCAGCTTGGCCGGCGGGGCCGCCTACAATGAGCAGTTCTTC. It specifies CASSLAGGAAYNEQFF. Filled out from reference TRBV5-1 and TRBJ2-1, the complete variable domain reads KAGVTQTPRYLIKTRGQQVTLSCSPISGHRSVSWYQQTPGQGLQFLFEYFSETQRNKGNFPGRFSGRQFSNSRSEMNVSTLELGDSALYLCASSLAGGAAYNEQFFGPGTRLTVL.

V usage is TRBV5-1 and J usage is TRBJ2-2, with D possibly matching TRBD1 (5 bases). The CDR3 contains 15 residues. CDR1 is SGHRS and CDR2 is YFSETQ in the germline V gene. Trimming cost V 2 bases and J 4 bases, with 12 bases left between them. DNA of the CDR3: TGCGCCAGCAGCTTTGCCCAGGGCCGCACCGGGGAGCTGTTTTTT. Residues: CASSFAQGRTGELFF.

The rearrangement uses TRBV4-3 and TRBJ1-1, with D tentatively TRBD1 (5 bases). Germline lookup yields CDR1 LGHNA and CDR2 YSLEER. The CDR3 loop spans 14 amino acids. Deletions cut 4 bases from V and 1 base from J, with 10 bases between. CDR3 DNA: TGCGCCAGCAGCCGGGACTCGGGGAACACTGAAGCTTTCTTT. It yields the protein CASSRDSGNTEAFF.

The chain carries TRBV7-2 and TRBJ2-7; D possibly matches TRBD1 or TRBD2 (6 bases each). This CDR3 has 17 amino acids. V lost 1 base, J lost 0 bases, and 16 bases lay in between. CDR1 and CDR2 (germline): SGHTA, FQGNSA. The CDR3 DNA sequence: TGTGCCAGCAGCTTAGTGGGGGGCGGGTCAGCCTCCTACGAGCAGTACTTC. Amino acid sequence: CASSLVGGGSASYEQYF. Using reference TRBV7-2 and TRBJ2-7 for the parts outside the CDR3, the full variable domain is GAGVSQSPSNKVTEKGKDVELRCDPISGHTALYWYRQSLGQGLEFLIYFQGNSAPDKSGLPSDRFSAERTGGSVSTLTIQRTQQEDSAVYLCASSLVGGGSASYEQYFGPGTRLTVT.

In its sample, this clone was seen a few times. The rearrangement joins TRBV18 to TRBJ1-3; D remains unclear. Germline-derived CDR1 and CDR2 are KGHSH and LQKENI. CDR3 length: 15 residues. V was clipped by 4 bases and J by 2 bases, with 12 bases between them. The CDR3 loop is CASSRRASTGNTIYF. The CDR3 DNA is TGTGCCAGCTCACGTCGGGCCAGTACTGGAAACACCATATATTTT.

This chain joins TRBV15 and TRBJ1-1, with D uncertain. In germline, CDR1 is LNHNV, CDR2 YYDKDF (reference sequence). The CDR3 is 15 amino acids. V was cut by 1 base and J by 7 bases, with 16 bases left in between. CDR3 nucleotide sequence: TGTGCCACCAGCAGAGCCGCGTGGAGTAAGGGTGAAGCTTTCTTT. Protein: CATSRAAWSKGEAFF. Combining the CDR3 with reference TRBV15 and TRBJ1-1 gives the whole variable domain DAMVIQNPRYQVTQFGKPVTLSCSQTLNHNVMYWYQQKSSQAPKLLFHYYDKDFNNEADTPDNFQSRRPNTSFCFLDIRSPGLGDTAMYLCATSRAAWSKGEAFFGQGTRLTVV.

The chain couples TRBV5-4 to TRBJ2-1, with 14 bases aligning to TRBD2. Germline CDR1 reads SGHNT; CDR2 reads YYREEE (reference sequence). This CDR3 spans 17 amino acids. Germline trimming cut 4 bases from V and 7 bases from J; bases unmatched to any gene: 10. The CDR3 protein is CASSLGTSGSVGNEQFF. CDR3 coding DNA: TGTGCCAGCAGCCTCGGGACTAGCGGGAGTGTTGGGAATGAGCAGTTCTTC.

The V call is TRBV7-2, the J call TRBJ2-1; 9 nucleotides line up with TRBD1. Germline CDR1 reads SGHTA; CDR2 reads FQGNSA. Unmatched junction bases numbered 8, after V lost 6 bases and J lost 5 bases. This CDR3 region has 15 residues. CDR3 protein: CASSLTGQGHNEQFF. The CDR3 DNA is TGTGCCAGCAGTCTTACGGGACAGGGTCACAATGAGCAGTTCTTC.

This sequence joins TRBV6-2 or TRBV6-3 and TRBJ2-1; 8 bases line up with TRBD2. The CDR3 consists of 12 residues. V was pared by 5 bases and J by 8 bases, with 2 bases of the junction left unmatched. Germline-derived CDR1 and CDR2 are MNHEY and SVGEGT. CDR3: CASSHGGDEQFF. The DNA for the CDR3 is TGTGCCAGCAGTCACGGGGGGGATGAGCAGTTCTTC.

V usage is TRBV6-5 and J usage is TRBJ2-7, with no clear D. Between the trimmed V and J ends, which lost 2 bases and 5 bases, there was a span of 13 bases. Germline assignment: CDR1 MNHEY and CDR2 SVGAGI. This CDR3 is 14 amino acids long. CDR3 protein: CASSYGVLVNEQYF. CDR3 bases: TGTGCCAGCAGTTACGGGGTCTTAGTCAACGAGCAGTACTTC.

V usage is TRBV13 and J usage is TRBJ2-1; TRBD2 agrees at 11 bases. Looked up from germline, CDR1 is PRHDT and CDR2 is FYEKMQ (reference sequence). V lost 5 bases and J lost 6; bases outside the gene matches: 6. The CDR3 extends over 15 amino acids. Here the CDR3 reads CASSPLAGVVNEQFF. The CDR3 region has the DNA TGTGCCAGCAGCCCACTAGCGGGAGTGGTCAATGAGCAGTTCTTC.

The chain carries TRBV7-2 and TRBJ1-1; no firm D call. The CDR3 is 12 residues long. Per the germline V gene, CDR1 is SGHTA and CDR2 is FQGNSA. The V and J ends lost 1 base and 5 bases respectively, with 5 bases between them. CDR3 residues: CASSLGRTEAFF. The CDR3 DNA reads TGTGCCAGCAGCTTAGGCCGTACTGAAGCTTTCTTT.

The rearrangement uses TRBV28 and TRBJ1-1; D possibly corresponds to TRBD1 (5 bases). The germline V gene encodes CDR1 MDHEN and CDR2 SYDVKM. The CDR3 loop spans 14 amino acids. V lost 2 bases and J 3 bases, leaving 10 bases between the germline ends. The CDR3, as DNA: TGTGCCAGCAGTTTAAGTCGGGGGTACACTGAAGCTTTCTTT. Translated, it gives CASSLSRGYTEAFF.

This chain joins TRBV5-4 and TRBJ2-5; TRBD2 aligns across 10 bases. Germline CDR1 is SGHNT and CDR2 is YYREEE (reference sequence). With V trimmed by 1 base and J by 1 base, 7 bases remained unmatched. The length of the CDR3 is 17 residues. The CDR3 protein is CASSLTLLAGIQETQYF. In nucleotides, the CDR3 is TGTGCCAGCAGCTTGACCCTACTAGCGGGGATCCAAGAGACCCAGTACTTC.

The chain recombines TRBV19 with TRBJ2-1; a weak D match, TRBD1 (5 bases). Trimming left V 6 bases short and J 9 bases short, with 15 bases between. The CDR3 totals 13 residues. Germline V gives CDR1 LNHDA, CDR2 SQIVND (reference sequence). CDR3 residues: CASRGRVVGEQFF. The CDR3 nucleotides are TGTGCCAGTAGGGGCAGGGTCGTAGGTGAGCAGTTCTTC.

V and J are TRBV5-1 and TRBJ2-1, with a possible D match to TRBD1 (6 bases). The CDR3 sequence is 15 residues long. From germline, CDR1 is SGHRS and CDR2 YFSETQ. The V and J ends lost 4 bases and 4 bases respectively, with 15 bases between them. The CDR3: CASSMAQGSYNEQFF. CDR3 DNA sequence: TGCGCCAGCAGCATGGCACAGGGTTCTTACAATGAGCAGTTCTTC.

There are a few counts of this clone. The gene calls are TRBV5-1 and TRBJ2-1; the match to TRBD2 covers 7 bases. CDR3 length: 15 residues. From germline, CDR1 is SGHRS and CDR2 YFSETQ. With V trimmed by 2 bases and J by 8 bases, 10 bases remained unmatched. In DNA, the CDR3 is TGCGCCAGCAGCTTAGGAGGGAGGGTAGTAGATGAGCAGTTCTTC. Translating it yields CASSLGGRVVDEQFF.

The rearrangement joins TRBV5-1 to TRBJ2-1, with 8 bases lining up with TRBD1. Germline values: CDR1 SGHRS, CDR2 YFSETQ. V shed 4 bases and J 6 bases; nucleotides not matched to a gene: 15. The CDR3 has 17 residues. The CDR3: CASSRTGFSAEPNEQFF. The CDR3 DNA reads as TGCGCCAGCAGCCGGACAGGGTTTTCGGCCGAACCCAATGAGCAGTTCTTC.

V is TRBV6-5 and J is TRBJ1-5; no definite D call. The CDR3 length is 13 residues. Germline CDR1 is MNHEY and CDR2 is SVGAGI. Trimming stripped 7 bases from V and 3 bases from J, with 10 bases between. CDR3 amino acids: CASTPRVNQPQHF. For the CDR3, the DNA is TGTGCCAGCACCCCAAGGGTCAATCAGCCCCAGCATTTT.